The 12 T cell receptor beta chains below come from one sample, sequenced in a study of CD8 T cells in Susac syndrome. Random hexamers served to reverse transcribe about 0.45 to 1 ug RNA. TCRdb reprocessed the immunoSEQ multiplex PCR reads with MiXCR, giving one entry per CDR3 protein. There are about 82,000 distinct CDR3 sequences in the sample; roughly 96% occur only once, and approximately 0.62% lies in the top ten. The sample taken for sequencing was CD8+ T cells from PBMCs. The origin of the receptors is a human donor with Susac syndrome.

The chain has TRBV25-1 and TRBJ1-1, with D unresolved. Trimming shortened V by 4 bases and J by 5 bases, and 8 bases separated the two germline ends. The CDR3 sequence is 12 residues long. Germline CDR1 MGHDK, CDR2 SYGVNS. In nucleotides, the CDR3 is TGTGCCAGCAGTGGACGCTGGACTGAAGCTTTCTTT. Encoded protein: CASSGRWTEAFF.

J is TRBJ1-6 and V is TRBV6-2 or TRBV6-3; 8 bases align to TRBD1. There are 14 residues in the CDR3. The ends lost 5 bases at V and 8 bases at J; junction bases unmatched: 5. Germline V CDR1 and CDR2: MNHEY, SVGEGT. This CDR3 is CASSPDRVDSPLHF. CDR3 nucleotides: TGTGCCAGCAGTCCGGACAGGGTGGATTCACCCCTCCACTTT.

For the CDR3, the DNA is TGTGCCAGCAGCCTGGTATCGGGGGCAGGGGGAAATTCACCCCTCCACTTT. It codes for CASSLVSGAGGNSPLHF. The genes are TRBV3-1 and TRBJ1-6; 7 positions match TRBD1. With V trimmed by 4 bases and J by 7 bases, 13 bases remained unmatched. The CDR3 sequence is 17 residues long. The V gene's germline CDR1 is LGHDT and CDR2 YNNKEL (reference sequence).

The chain couples TRBV9 to TRBJ2-7; 9 positions match TRBD1. This CDR3 is 14 amino acids long. V shed 1 base, J shed 6 bases, and the junction held 5 bases outside the gene matches. The germline V gene encodes CDR1 SGDLS and CDR2 YYNGEE. The CDR3 sequence: CASSVMGQGGEQYF. In nucleotides, the CDR3 is TGTGCCAGCAGCGTAATGGGACAGGGAGGCGAGCAGTACTTC.

The chain recombines TRBV7-2 with TRBJ1-5; weak D call: TRBD1 (5 bases). The V end was cut by 5 bases, the J end by 3 bases, with 11 bases between. CDR1 and CDR2 (germline): SGHTA, FQGNSA. This CDR3 region has 14 residues. The CDR3 DNA reads as TGTGCCAGCAGCCCCCAAGGGGACAATCAGCCCCAGCATTTT. It specifies CASSPQGDNQPQHF.

The chain uses TRBV12-3 or TRBV12-4 and TRBJ1-5; D is unclear. Trimming pared 6 bases from V and 6 bases from J, leaving 24 bases between. The CDR3 length is 17 residues. The CDR3 nucleotides read TGTGCCAGCAGCCGTTCGAGCACCACCCTGGCGGCTCAGCCCCAGCATTTT. This translates into CASSRSSTTLAAQPQHF.

V usage is TRBV27 and J usage is TRBJ1-6; TRBD1 aligns across 7 bases. CDR3 length: 14 amino acids. From germline, CDR1 is MNHEY and CDR2 SMNVEV (reference sequence). V trimming: 6 bases; J trimming: 8 bases; junction bases outside the gene matches: 7. The CDR3 region is CASSPTGSDSPLHF. The CDR3 DNA reads TGTGCCAGCAGCCCGACAGGGTCGGATTCACCCCTCCACTTT.

CDR3 amino acids: CASSQDTAGGSTEAFF. CDR3 nucleotides: TGTGCCAGCAGCCAAGATACGGCAGGGGGGAGCACTGAAGCTTTCTTT. This chain joins TRBV4-2 and TRBJ1-1, with TRBD1 matching 7 bases. V lost 0 bases and J lost 4; bases outside the gene matches: 8. The length of the CDR3 is 16 residues. CDR1 and CDR2 from the germline V gene are LGHNA and YNFKEQ.

The rearrangement links TRBV20-1 to TRBJ1-2; TRBD1 might be the D (6 bases). The CDR3 has 13 residues. Germline-derived CDR1 and CDR2 are DFQATT and SNEGSKA (reference sequence). Deletions cut 3 bases from V and 0 bases from J, with 8 bases between. In nucleotides, the CDR3 is TGCAGTGCTAGGGACAGATCTAACTATGGCTACACCTTC. It encodes CSARDRSNYGYTF.

This clonotype has only one observation. The V call is TRBV6-1, the J call TRBJ2-7, with D unclear. CDR3 length: 12 residues. Germline V CDR1 and CDR2: MNHNS, SASEGT. Trimming cost V 0 bases and J 6 bases, with 6 bases left between them. CDR3 in DNA: TGTGCCAGCAGTGAAGCGGGCGGCGAGCAGTACTTC. It is translated as CASSEAGGEQYF.

The CDR3 DNA reads as TGTGCCAGCAGCCCAGGACTAGCGGGGGGGCTGGTTGAGCAGTTCTTC. Its protein product is CASSPGLAGGLVEQFF. The rearrangement links TRBV13 to TRBJ2-1, with 15 nucleotides matching TRBD2. Germline V gene data show CDR1 as PRHDT and CDR2 as FYEKMQ (reference sequence). The ends lost 5 bases at V and 9 bases at J; junction bases unmatched: 8. The CDR3 is 16 amino acids.

The chain couples TRBV3-1 to TRBJ2-3; 13 bases fit TRBD2. The CDR3 is 17 amino acids. V lost 1 base, J lost 5 bases, and 6 bases stayed unmatched. Germline V gives CDR1 LGHDT, CDR2 YNNKEL (reference sequence). The CDR3 bases are TGTGCCAGCAGCCAAGGGGTACTAGCGGGGGGGCGAGATACGCAGTATTTT. Its protein product is CASSQGVLAGGRDTQYF.